This T cell receptor (beta chain) was documented in a study of blood T cell repertoires in COVID-19. At the level of the study: T cells, B-cell-depleted T cells, or PBMCs supplied cDNA or gDNA.

In the authors' methods: Using reference gene primer amplification, nucleated cell counts were estimated. The table came from immunoSEQ multiplex PCR; TCRdb's copy has only in-frame clones and leaves some out. V and J calls and clone size are given by that table; D and trimming were obtained from the DNA. The repertoire holds 35,000 to 40,000 clones, with approximately 90% as singletons. Germline CDR1 SGHRS, CDR2 YFSETQ. Trimming removed 0 bases at V and 1 base at J, with 11 bases between. The CDR3 is 17 amino acids. In Seattle, patients joined the study during active infection and were tracked longitudinally.

The chain has TRBV5-1 and TRBJ1-6, with a weak D call TRBD1 (6 bases). The clonotype was recovered from a man between 60 and 70 years old with COVID-19, enrolled during active disease. Sequenced input: peripheral blood. The DNA for the CDR3 is TGCGCCAGCAGCTTGGGCGGGGGCCGGTCCTATAATTCACCCCTCCACTTT. It translates to CASSLGGGRSYNSPLHF.